The clone carrying this TCR beta chain came up a few times. This sample was taken from a study of T cells after yellow fever vaccination. Using its own MiXCR run on the 5' RACE reads, TCRdb lists one record per CDR3 protein. Counted here are roughly 400,000 distinct CDR3 sequences, around 20% occurring once; the ten biggest clones make up roughly a sixth. The CDR3 has 15 residues. In germline, CDR1 is SGHRS, CDR2 YFSETQ. V was clipped by 0 bases and J by 7 bases, with 15 bases between them. The TCR comes from a man aged 18 to 29 who received the YFV17D yellow fever vaccine. This rearrangement joins TRBV5-1 to TRBJ2-3, with D possibly being TRBD2 (6 bases). The sequences come from PBMCs, collected before the yellow fever booster vaccination. DNA of the CDR3: TGCGCCAGCAGCTTGGCGGGAGTCGGTCGAAATACGCAGTATTTT. Encoded protein: CASSLAGVGRNTQYF.